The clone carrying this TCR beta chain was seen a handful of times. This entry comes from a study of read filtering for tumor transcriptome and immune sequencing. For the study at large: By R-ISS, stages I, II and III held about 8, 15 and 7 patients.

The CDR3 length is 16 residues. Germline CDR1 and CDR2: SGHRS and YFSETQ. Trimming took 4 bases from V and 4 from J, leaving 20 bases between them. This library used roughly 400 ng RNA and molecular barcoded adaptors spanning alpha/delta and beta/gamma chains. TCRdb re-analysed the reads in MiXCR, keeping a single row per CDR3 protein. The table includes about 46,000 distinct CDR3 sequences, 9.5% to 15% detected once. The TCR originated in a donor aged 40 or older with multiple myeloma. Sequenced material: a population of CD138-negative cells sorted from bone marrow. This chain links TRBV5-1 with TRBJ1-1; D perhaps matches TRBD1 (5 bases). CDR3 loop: CASSRGRQGGSTEAFF. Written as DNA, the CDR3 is TGCGCCAGCAGCAGGGGACGGCAGGGCGGGAGCACTGAAGCTTTCTTT.